These 30 T cell receptor beta chains were all obtained from the same sample, sequenced in a study of T cell responses to AZD1222 COVID-19 vaccine. Profiling relied on immunoSEQ multiplex PCR, and the TCRdb table lists in-frame clones only, not all of them. The sample includes about 69,000 clones, around four fifths of them seen just once. Sequenced material: peripheral blood, taken 28 days after the second AZD1222 dose. The source is an adult who received the AZD1222 COVID-19 vaccine.

This clone came up a few times. The chain couples TRBV20-1 to TRBJ2-7; maybe TRBD2 (5 bases). Trimming stripped 3 bases from V and 5 bases from J, with 14 bases between. Looked up from germline, CDR1 is DFQATT and CDR2 is SNEGSKA (reference sequence). This CDR3 spans 13 amino acids. CDR3 DNA: TGCAGTGCTAGTCCGGGGTTAGGTAACGAGCAGTACTTC. Its protein is CSASPGLGNEQYF.

A single count supports this clone. CDR3 nucleotide sequence: TGTGCCAGCAGCTCGCAGGGTGAGGGAAACATTCAGTACTTC. The encoded protein is CASSSQGEGNIQYF. The rearrangement uses TRBV5-4 and TRBJ2-4; the D gene could be TRBD1 or TRBD2 (5 bases each). Germline V gives CDR1 SGHNT, CDR2 YYREEE (reference sequence). The V end was cut by 3 bases, the J end by 6 bases, with 13 bases between. This CDR3 contains 14 residues.

The chain couples TRBV6-4 to TRBJ2-3, with 8 nucleotides matching TRBD2. Looked up from germline, CDR1 is MRHNA and CDR2 is SNTAGT. This CDR3 has 16 amino acids. V was pared by 4 bases and J by 0 bases, with 6 bases of the junction left unmatched. CDR3 in amino acids: CASSVEASGSTDTQYF. The CDR3 coding sequence is TGTGCCAGCAGTGTCGAGGCTAGCGGGAGCACAGATACGCAGTATTTT.

The chain has TRBV5-1 and TRBJ1-2; D is unclear. Trimming removed 4 bases from V and 6 bases from J, with 16 bases in between. Germline V gene sequence: CDR1 SGHRS, CDR2 YFSETQ. The CDR3 runs 14 residues. The CDR3 region is CASSDSGVFDGYTF. The CDR3 nucleotides read TGCGCCAGCAGCGACTCCGGCGTTTTTGATGGCTACACCTTC.

The V gene is TRBV2, the J gene TRBJ1-1; 7 bases are a match to TRBD1. Unmatched junction bases numbered 8, after V lost 3 bases and J lost 7 bases. Germline V lookup: CDR1 SNHLY, CDR2 FYNNEI. This CDR3 is 14 amino acids long. The CDR3 nucleotides read TGTGCCAGCAGTGAGTACCCGCAGGGGGGTGAAGCTTTCTTT. Translation: CASSEYPQGGEAFF.

CDR3 amino acids: CASSDSTGGANVLTF. DNA for the CDR3: TGTGCCAGCAGTGACTCGACAGGGGGGGCCAACGTCCTGACTTTC. The V call is TRBV6-4, the J call TRBJ2-6, with TRBD1 matching 7 bases. Per the germline V gene, CDR1 is MRHNA and CDR2 is SNTAGT. The CDR3 consists of 15 residues. V was clipped by 0 bases and J by 4 bases; unmatched bases: 0.

This clone was seen only once. The chain employs TRBV12-5 and TRBJ1-1; D gene unclear. Germline lookup yields CDR1 LGHNT and CDR2 FRNRAP. The V gene lost 1 base and the J gene lost 2 bases, with 5 bases spanning the gap. This CDR3 has 13 residues. The CDR3 region has the DNA TGTGCTAGTGGTTTGGCCACAAACACTGAAGCTTTCTTT. Translation gives CASGLATNTEAFF.

The genes are TRBV28 and TRBJ2-2; D is uncertain. Trimming left V 3 bases short and J 2 bases short, with 7 bases between. Germline CDR1 reads MDHEN; CDR2 reads SYDVKM. CDR3 length: 14 amino acids. The CDR3 spells CASSFVPNTGELFF. CDR3 in DNA: TGTGCCAGCAGTTTCGTCCCCAACACCGGGGAGCTGTTTTTT.

The chain joins TRBV20-1 to TRBJ1-6, with D hard to call. Germline V CDR1 and CDR2: DFQATT, SNEGSKA (reference sequence). The V and J ends lost 0 bases and 14 bases respectively, with 8 bases between them. The CDR3 covers 11 residues. CDR3 loop: CSARDVQTLHF. The DNA for the CDR3 is TGCAGTGCTAGAGATGTTCAGACCCTCCACTTT.

The chain has TRBV10-1 and TRBJ1-1; D uncertain. Germline values: CDR1 WNHNN, CDR2 SYGVQD (reference sequence). This CDR3 is built from 11 residues. V shed 3 bases and J shed 9 bases, with 8 bases lying between them. CDR3 nucleotide sequence: TGCGCCAGCAGTGAAGGCGGGAAAGCTTTCTTT. It translates to CASSEGGKAFF.

The chain carries TRBV5-4 and TRBJ1-2; D is perhaps TRBD1 (6 bases). This CDR3 spans 14 amino acids. Trimming took off 10 bases at V and 3 bases at J, with 19 bases between the two ends. Looked up from germline, CDR1 is SGHNT and CDR2 is YYREEE (reference sequence). CDR3 residues: CAGKRGGQDYGYTF. The CDR3 DNA is TGTGCCGGAAAACGGGGGGGGCAGGACTATGGCTACACCTTC.

Turning to this clone: One end of the junction varies from germline; a read error may be responsible. This chain joins TRBV24-1 and TRBJ1-3; D might be TRBD1 (6 bases). The CDR3 has 23 residues. The germline V gene has CDR1 KGHDR and CDR2 SFDVKD. The CDR3 reads CASSDSPSFLPRPGGHSGNTIYF. DNA of the CDR3: TGTGCCAGCAGTGATTCCCCGTCTTTCCTTCCGCGCCCCGGGGGCCACTCTGGAAACACCATATATTTT.

The gene calls are TRBV2 and TRBJ1-5, with D maybe TRBD1 (6 bases). The CDR3 length is 15 residues. Germline values: CDR1 SNHLY, CDR2 FYNNEI. Trimming took off 4 bases at V and 4 bases at J, with 14 bases between the two ends. The CDR3 region is CASSALGGGNQPQHF. DNA for the CDR3: TGTGCCAGCAGTGCCTTGGGAGGGGGAAATCAGCCCCAGCATTTT.

The chain is built from TRBV4-1 and TRBJ1-2; 7 bases match TRBD1. Germline CDR1 and CDR2: MGHRA and YSYEKL. The CDR3 loop spans 15 amino acids. After removal of 7 bases from V and 1 base from J, the junction contained 9 bases not matched to a gene. In nucleotides, the CDR3 is TGCGCCAGCAACCCGGGACAGAACTTTAACTATGGCTACACCTTC. It translates to CASNPGQNFNYGYTF.

J is TRBJ1-1 and V is TRBV5-1; D unclear. The CDR3 consists of 14 residues. Trimming removed 2 bases at V and 0 bases at J, with 8 bases between. The V gene's germline CDR1 is SGHRS and CDR2 YFSETQ. CDR3 in DNA: TGCGCCAGCAGCTTTTATCGGATGAACACTGAAGCTTTCTTT. Encoded protein: CASSFYRMNTEAFF.

The chain joins TRBV27 to TRBJ1-6; D uncertain. The CDR3 extends over 14 amino acids. The germline V gene encodes CDR1 MNHEY and CDR2 SMNVEV (reference sequence). V lost 7 bases to trimming and J lost 0 bases, with 7 bases between them. The CDR3 is CASKYSSYNSPLHF. The CDR3 DNA reads as TGTGCCAGCAAGTACAGCTCCTATAATTCACCCCTCCACTTT.

This chain uses TRBV12-3 or TRBV12-4 with TRBJ1-2; TRBD1 might be the D (5 bases). The CDR3 runs 13 residues. Trimming cost V 6 bases and J 4 bases, with 12 bases left between them. Here the CDR3 DNA reads TGTGCCAGCAGCTTGGGGGGGATCTATGGCTACACCTTC. This translates into CASSLGGIYGYTF.

This clone appeared a single time. The rearrangement links TRBV6-6 to TRBJ1-1, with D possibly matching TRBD1 (5 bases). The CDR3 is made up of 14 amino acids. The germline V gene encodes CDR1 MNHNY and CDR2 SVGAGI (reference sequence). The V end lost 6 bases, the J end lost 1 base, and 12 bases lay between the germline ends. The CDR3 region has the DNA TGTGCCAGCAGGGCCCGGGGGGGGAACACTGAAGCTTTCTTT. Its translation is CASRARGGNTEAFF.

The chain links TRBV5-1 to TRBJ1-4; D perhaps matches TRBD1 (6 bases). The CDR3 runs to 15 residues. V lost 1 base and J 5 bases, leaving 12 bases between the germline ends. Germline-derived CDR1 and CDR2 are SGHRS and YFSETQ. The CDR3 nucleotides are TGCGCCAGCAGCTTGTTCAGGGGCGAGAATGAAAAACTGTTTTTT. Translated, it gives CASSLFRGENEKLFF.

This rearrangement joins TRBV5-4 to TRBJ1-1, with 9 positions matching TRBD1. The CDR3 consists of 15 residues. Trimming at V came to 1 base and at J to 4 bases, leaving 5 bases not matched to a gene. CDR1 SGHNT and CDR2 YYREEE come from the germline V gene (reference sequence). The CDR3, as DNA: TGTGCCAGCAGCTTGTTACAGGGGGCGGTCACTGAAGCTTTCTTT. Encoded protein: CASSLLQGAVTEAFF.

The V and J genes are TRBV5-1 and TRBJ2-5; 7 bases are a match to TRBD2. This CDR3 has 16 residues. V shed 4 bases, J shed 5 bases, and the junction held 14 bases outside the gene matches. Germline V gene lookup returns CDR1 SGHRS and CDR2 YFSETQ. CDR3 sequence reads: CASSIGISAGEETQYF. CDR3 coding DNA: TGCGCCAGCAGCATAGGGATATCGGCGGGAGAGGAGACCCAGTACTTC.

This clone was seen a single time. J is TRBJ2-7 and V is TRBV5-1; a possible D gene is TRBD2 (7 bases). CDR3 size: 16 residues. Per germline, CDR1 SGHRS and CDR2 YFSETQ. Trimming took 2 bases from V and 0 from J, leaving 15 bases between them. CDR3 DNA: TGCGCCAGCAGCTTTCGTGGGGGGGGCAACTCCTACGAGCAGTACTTC. As protein: CASSFRGGGNSYEQYF.

The V gene is TRBV11-3, the J gene TRBJ2-3; TRBD1 might be the D (6 bases). Germline V gene lookup returns CDR1 SGHNT and CDR2 YENEEA. Trimming removed 2 bases at V and 6 bases at J, with 9 bases between. The CDR3 is 13 amino acids. The CDR3 nucleotides read TGTGCCAGCAGCTTAATACAGGGTGATACGCAGTATTTT. Its translation: CASSLIQGDTQYF.

This clone has a single count. J is TRBJ2-1 and V is TRBV3-1 (or the pseudogene TRBV3-2); a possible D gene is TRBD1 (5 bases). The CDR3 is made up of 13 amino acids. Trimming cost V 6 bases and J 5 bases, with 11 bases left between them. In germline, CDR1 is LGHDT, CDR2 YNNKEL (reference sequence). The CDR3 region has the DNA TGTGCCAGCAGGCACAGGAACGACAATGAGCAGTTCTTC. It encodes CASRHRNDNEQFF.

The CDR3 region is CASSQSYSGQGYPGNTIYF. In nucleotides, the CDR3 is TGCGCCAGCAGCCAATCGTACTCGGGACAGGGGTATCCTGGAAACACCATATATTTT. The V and J genes are TRBV4-1 and TRBJ1-3; 10 positions agree with TRBD1. This CDR3 is 19 amino acids long. J gave up 2 bases and V 2 bases, and 12 bases lay outside the gene matches. CDR1 MGHRA and CDR2 YSYEKL come from the germline V gene.

The rearrangement joins TRBV9 to TRBJ2-1; weak D call: TRBD2 (6 bases). CDR1 is SGDLS, CDR2 YYNGEE, per germline. V was shortened by 4 bases and J by 0 bases, with 11 bases between the two germline ends. The CDR3 sequence is 15 residues long. The CDR3: CASSPGGDSYNEQFF. The CDR3 DNA is TGTGCCAGCAGCCCCGGCGGGGACTCCTACAATGAGCAGTTCTTC.

CDR3 DNA: TGTGCCAGCAGCTTAGATGTAGTTGGGGCTTCACCCCTCCACTTT. Residues: CASSLDVVGASPLHF. This chain links TRBV7-9 with TRBJ1-6, with D possibly TRBD1 on 5 matching bases. V was cut by 1 base and J by 9 bases, with 13 bases left in between. Per the germline V gene, CDR1 is SEHNR and CDR2 is FQNEAQ (reference sequence). The CDR3 is 15 amino acids.

The rearrangement uses TRBV14 and TRBJ1-1, with D unresolved. The germline V gene has CDR1 SGHDN and CDR2 FVKESK. The CDR3 loop spans 14 amino acids. The germline V and J ends were trimmed by 4 bases and 5 bases, with 14 bases remaining between them. This CDR3 is CASSRERGDTEAFF. CDR3 nucleotide sequence: TGTGCCAGCAGCCGGGAACGGGGAGATACTGAAGCTTTCTTT.

The rearrangement joins TRBV5-4 to TRBJ1-2; 7 bases agree with TRBD1. Germline V lookup: CDR1 SGHNT, CDR2 YYREEE (reference sequence). This CDR3 is 13 amino acids long. With V trimmed by 6 bases and J by 3 bases, 5 bases remained unmatched. CDR3 residues: CASTRDRDYGYTF. The CDR3 DNA sequence: TGTGCCAGCACCCGAGACAGGGACTATGGCTACACCTTC.

This rearrangement joins TRBV11-3 to TRBJ2-2; D may correspond to TRBD1 or TRBD2 (6 bases each). V was pared by 3 bases and J by 2 bases, with 10 bases between. Germline-derived CDR1 and CDR2 are SGHNT and YENEEA. There are 15 residues in the CDR3. The CDR3 sequence is CASSFGGGNTGELFF. The CDR3 nucleotides read TGTGCCAGCAGCTTCGGAGGGGGTAACACCGGGGAGCTGTTTTTT.